Sequencing of this T cell receptor (beta chain) was carried out in a study of shared clonotypes between healthy human individuals. The V end was cut by 3 bases, the J end by 0 bases, with 9 bases between. This CDR3 is 14 amino acids long. Germline V CDR1 and CDR2: SGDLS, YYNGEE. Data came from immunoSEQ multiplex PCR; TCRdb stores just in-frame clones and leaves some out. The sample lists about a million clones, roughly 72% occurring once. This chain uses TRBV9 with TRBJ1-1; TRBD1 might be the D (5 bases). The sequence was collected from a man younger than 30 in good health. The sample comprised memory CD4+ T cells sorted from blood. Sample subset: CD45RA-negative fraction. The CDR3 sequence: CASSATDVNTEAFF. CDR3 coding DNA: TGTGCCAGCAGCGCGACAGACGTGAACACTGAAGCTTTCTTT.